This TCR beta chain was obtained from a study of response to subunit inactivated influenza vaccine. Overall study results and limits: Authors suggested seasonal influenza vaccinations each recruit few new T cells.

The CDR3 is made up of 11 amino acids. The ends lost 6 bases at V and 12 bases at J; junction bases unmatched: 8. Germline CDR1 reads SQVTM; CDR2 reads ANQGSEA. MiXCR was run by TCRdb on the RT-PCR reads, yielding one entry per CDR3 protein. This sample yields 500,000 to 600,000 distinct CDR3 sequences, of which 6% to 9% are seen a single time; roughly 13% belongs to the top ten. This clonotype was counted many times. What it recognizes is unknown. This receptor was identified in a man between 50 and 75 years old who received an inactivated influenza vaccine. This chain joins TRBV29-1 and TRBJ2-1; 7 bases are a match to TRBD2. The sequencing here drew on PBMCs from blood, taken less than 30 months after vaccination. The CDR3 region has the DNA TGCAGCGTAACAGCGGGACTCGGGCAGTTCTTC. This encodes CSVTAGLGQFF.